Following are 8 T cell receptor beta chains from one sample sequenced in a study of T cell responses to AZD1222 COVID-19 vaccine. Method: immunoSEQ multiplex PCR; TCRdb's copy keeps in-frame clones and lacks some. The table lists more than 95,000 clones, around 89% of them singletons. The material was peripheral blood, obtained on day 0 of MenACWY control vaccination. These receptors came from an adult in good health.

The chain joins TRBV23-1 to TRBJ1-2, with D unresolved. TRBV23-1 carries the ORF label, with uncertain function. This CDR3 comprises 12 residues. Trimming cost V 6 bases and J 2 bases, with 7 bases left between them. CDR3 in DNA: TGCGCCAGCAGACGGCAAAACTATGGCTACACCTTC. This codes for CASRRQNYGYTF.

This chain links TRBV7-9 with TRBJ2-6, with 9 nucleotides matching TRBD1. V dropped 10 bases and J dropped 2; count of bases not matched to a gene: 9. Per the germline V gene, CDR1 is SEHNR and CDR2 is FQNEAQ (reference sequence). This CDR3 region has 16 residues. The DNA for the CDR3 is TGTGCCATCGGACAGGGGAAGATAACTGGGGCCAACGTCCTGACTTTC. Amino acid sequence: CAIGQGKITGANVLTF. Full variable domain (remainder filled in from reference TRBV7-9 and TRBJ2-6): DTGVSQNPRHKITKRGQNVTFRCDPISEHNRLYWYRQTLGQGPEFLTYFQNEAQLEKSRLLSDRFSAERPKGSFSTLEIQRTEQGDSAMYLCAIGQGKITGANVLTFGAGSRLTVL.

This rearrangement joins TRBV9 to TRBJ1-2; 9 bases are a match to TRBD1. V was clipped by 2 bases and J by 8 bases; unmatched bases: 7. The CDR3 extends over 14 amino acids. From germline, CDR1 is SGDLS and CDR2 YYNGEE. This CDR3 reads CASSVGQGLGGYTF. The DNA for the CDR3 is TGTGCCAGCAGCGTGGGACAGGGCTTGGGGGGCTACACCTTC.

This chain connects TRBV27 to TRBJ1-5; the D is unclear. The CDR3 spans 12 residues. Germline assignment: CDR1 MNHEY and CDR2 SMNVEV (reference sequence). Trimming took 3 bases from V and 4 from J, leaving 4 bases between them. The CDR3: CASSFSNQPQHF. The CDR3 nucleotides read TGTGCCAGCAGTTTTAGTAATCAGCCCCAGCATTTT.

The chain combines TRBV5-1 with TRBJ2-1; 7 nucleotides agree with TRBD2. The CDR3 is made up of 15 amino acids. J gave up 3 bases and V 3 bases, and 6 bases lay outside the gene matches. Germline V gene lookup returns CDR1 SGHRS and CDR2 YFSETQ. The CDR3 DNA sequence: TGCGCCAGCAGCTCCGACACGGGAGGCTACAATGAGCAGTTCTTC. Translation: CASSSDTGGYNEQFF. Together with reference TRBV5-1 and TRBJ2-1, the CDR3 gives the full variable domain: KAGVTQTPRYLIKTRGQQVTLSCSPISGHRSVSWYQQTPGQGLQFLFEYFSETQRNKGNFPGRFSGRQFSNSRSEMNVSTLELGDSALYLCASSSDTGGYNEQFFGPGTRLTVL.

V usage is TRBV11-2 and J usage is TRBJ1-6, with D perhaps TRBD1 (5 bases). Trimming took 5 bases from V and 7 from J, leaving 15 bases between them. The CDR3 is made up of 15 amino acids. Germline CDR1 is SGHAT and CDR2 is FQNNGV. CDR3 sequence (DNA): TGTGCCAGCAGCCCCCGGGACGGACCGAATTCACCCCTCCACTTT. This gives the protein CASSPRDGPNSPLHF.

The chain recombines TRBV5-1 with TRBJ2-3, with TRBD2 matching 8 bases. This CDR3 region has 16 residues. Germline assignment: CDR1 SGHRS and CDR2 YFSETQ. The V segment lost 4 bases and the J segment 1 base; nucleotides outside the gene matches: 8. The CDR3 loop is CASSQGAGGGTDTQYF. Written as DNA, the CDR3 is TGCGCCAGCAGCCAGGGTGCGGGAGGAGGCACAGATACGCAGTATTTT.

The chain employs TRBV3-1 (or the pseudogene TRBV3-2) and TRBJ1-2, with 9 bases aligning to TRBD1. V was pared by 6 bases and J by 9 bases, with 8 bases of the junction left unmatched. In germline, CDR1 is LGHDT, CDR2 YNNKEL (reference sequence). The CDR3 spans 13 residues. The DNA for the CDR3 is TGTGCCAGCAGTACCGGGGACAGGGATCGCTACACCTTC. Translated: CASSTGDRDRYTF.